A single sample gave rise to the 2 T cell receptor beta chains below, sequenced in a study of control samples from healthy donors and cancer patients. The repertoire was sequenced with immunoSEQ multiplex PCR; TCRdb's copy has only in-frame clones and lacks some. The table includes about 120,000 clones, about 92% detected once. Input material: PBMCs. Receptor source: a man in his fifties or sixties with head and neck cancer.

The rearrangement uses TRBV20-1 and TRBJ1-2; a weak D match, TRBD1 (6 bases). This CDR3 comprises 14 residues. Trimming took 3 bases from V and 6 from J, leaving 17 bases between them. Germline CDR1 is DFQATT and CDR2 is SNEGSKA (reference sequence). The CDR3 nucleotides are TGCAGTGCTAGTGCCGCGGGGAGGGGGGATGGCTACACCTTC. Protein: CSASAAGRGDGYTF.

The chain couples TRBV5-1 to TRBJ2-1; a possible D gene is TRBD2 (6 bases). Germline CDR1 is SGHRS and CDR2 is YFSETQ. V was cut by 4 bases and J by 8 bases, with 22 bases left in between. The CDR3 spans 16 residues. The CDR3 sequence: CASSRRFSGDIDEQFF. The CDR3 DNA sequence: TGCGCCAGCAGCCGTCGGTTTTCGGGGGATATCGATGAGCAGTTCTTC.